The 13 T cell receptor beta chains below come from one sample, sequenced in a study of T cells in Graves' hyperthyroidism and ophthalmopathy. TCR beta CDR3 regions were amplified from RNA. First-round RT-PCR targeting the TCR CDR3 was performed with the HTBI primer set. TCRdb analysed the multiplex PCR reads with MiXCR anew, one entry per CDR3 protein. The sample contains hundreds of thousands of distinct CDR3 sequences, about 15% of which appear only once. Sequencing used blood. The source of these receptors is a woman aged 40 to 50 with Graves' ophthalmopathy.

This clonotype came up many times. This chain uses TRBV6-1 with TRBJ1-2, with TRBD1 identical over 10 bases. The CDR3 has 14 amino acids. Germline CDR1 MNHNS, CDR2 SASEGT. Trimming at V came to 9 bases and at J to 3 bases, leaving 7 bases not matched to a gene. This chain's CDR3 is CASHRDRGDYGYTF. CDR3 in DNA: TGTGCCAGTCACCGGGACAGGGGAGACTATGGCTACACCTTC.

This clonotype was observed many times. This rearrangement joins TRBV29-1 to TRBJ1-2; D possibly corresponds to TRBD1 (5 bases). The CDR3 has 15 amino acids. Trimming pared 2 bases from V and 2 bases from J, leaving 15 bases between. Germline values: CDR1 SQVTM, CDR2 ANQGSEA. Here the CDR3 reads CSVEPQGSLNYGYTF. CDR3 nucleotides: TGCAGCGTTGAACCCCAGGGATCACTCAACTATGGCTACACCTTC.

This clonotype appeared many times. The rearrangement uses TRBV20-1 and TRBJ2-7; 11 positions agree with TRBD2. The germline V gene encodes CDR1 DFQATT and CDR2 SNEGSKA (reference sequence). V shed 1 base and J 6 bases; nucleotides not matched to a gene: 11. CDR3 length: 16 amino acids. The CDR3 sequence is CSARASISGTSGEQYF. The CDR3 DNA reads TGCAGTGCTAGAGCAAGTATATCCGGGACTAGCGGCGAGCAGTACTTC.

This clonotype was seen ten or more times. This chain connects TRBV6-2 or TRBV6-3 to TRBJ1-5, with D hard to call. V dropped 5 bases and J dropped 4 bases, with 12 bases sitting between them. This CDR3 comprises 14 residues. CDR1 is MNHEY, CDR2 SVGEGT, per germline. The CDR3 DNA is TGTGCCAGCAGTCCCGGGCTGCTGAATCAGCCCCAGCATTTT. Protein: CASSPGLLNQPQHF.

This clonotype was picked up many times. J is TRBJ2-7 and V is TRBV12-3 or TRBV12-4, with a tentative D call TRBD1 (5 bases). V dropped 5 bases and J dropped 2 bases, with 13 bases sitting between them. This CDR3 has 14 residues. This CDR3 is CASSHGQGPYEQYF. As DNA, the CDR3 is TGTGCCAGCAGTCATGGACAAGGCCCCTACGAGCAGTACTTC.

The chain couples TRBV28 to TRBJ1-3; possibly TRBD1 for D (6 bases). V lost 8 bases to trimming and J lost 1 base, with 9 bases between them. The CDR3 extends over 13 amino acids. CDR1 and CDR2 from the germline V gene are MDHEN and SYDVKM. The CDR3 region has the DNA TGTGCCAGCGGAGGGGGTTCTGGAAACACCATATATTTT. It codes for CASGGGSGNTIYF.

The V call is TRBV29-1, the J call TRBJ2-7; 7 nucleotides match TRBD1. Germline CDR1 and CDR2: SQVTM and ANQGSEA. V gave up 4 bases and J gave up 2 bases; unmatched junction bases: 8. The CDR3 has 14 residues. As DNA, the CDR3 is TGCAGCGTTGCCCAAAGACAGGGCGCCTACGAGCAGTACTTC. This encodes CSVAQRQGAYEQYF.

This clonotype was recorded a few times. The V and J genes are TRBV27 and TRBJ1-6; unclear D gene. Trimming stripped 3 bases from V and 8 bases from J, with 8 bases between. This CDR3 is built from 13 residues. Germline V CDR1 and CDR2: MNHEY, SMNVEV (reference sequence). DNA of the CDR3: TGTGCCAGCAGTTTCGGGGTCTATTCACCCCTCCACTTT. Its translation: CASSFGVYSPLHF.

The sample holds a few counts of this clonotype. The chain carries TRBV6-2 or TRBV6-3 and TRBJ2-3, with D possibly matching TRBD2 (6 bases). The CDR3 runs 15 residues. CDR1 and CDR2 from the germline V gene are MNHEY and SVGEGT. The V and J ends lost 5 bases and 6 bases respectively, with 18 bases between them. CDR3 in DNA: TGTGCCAGCAGTCCTCCTAGCGCCCTTGGGGATACGCAGTATTTT. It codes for CASSPPSALGDTQYF.

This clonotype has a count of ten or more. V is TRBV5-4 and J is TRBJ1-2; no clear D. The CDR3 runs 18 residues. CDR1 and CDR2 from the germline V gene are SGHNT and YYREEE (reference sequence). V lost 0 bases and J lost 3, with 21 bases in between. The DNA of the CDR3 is TGTGCCAGCAGCTTGGTCGGCTCCCGATGGTCCACCGACTATGGCTACACCTTC. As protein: CASSLVGSRWSTDYGYTF.

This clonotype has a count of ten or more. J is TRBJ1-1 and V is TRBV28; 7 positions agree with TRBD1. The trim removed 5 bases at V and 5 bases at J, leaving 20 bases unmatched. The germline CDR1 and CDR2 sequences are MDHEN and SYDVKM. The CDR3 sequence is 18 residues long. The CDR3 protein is CASSPYRTGGGSGTEAFF. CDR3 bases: TGTGCCAGCAGTCCCTACCGGACAGGAGGGGGGTCGGGGACTGAAGCTTTCTTT.

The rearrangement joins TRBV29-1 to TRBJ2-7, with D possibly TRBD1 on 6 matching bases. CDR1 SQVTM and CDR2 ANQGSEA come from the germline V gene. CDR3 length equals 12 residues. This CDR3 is CSALTGTYEQYF. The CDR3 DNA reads TGCAGTGCGCTAACAGGGACCTACGAGCAGTACTTC.

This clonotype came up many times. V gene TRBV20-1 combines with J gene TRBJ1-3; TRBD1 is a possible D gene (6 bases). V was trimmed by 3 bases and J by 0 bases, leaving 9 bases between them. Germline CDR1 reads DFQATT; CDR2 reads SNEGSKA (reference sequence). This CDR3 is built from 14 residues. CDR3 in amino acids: CSASDRFSGNTIYF. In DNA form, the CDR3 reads TGCAGTGCTAGCGACAGGTTCTCTGGAAACACCATATATTTT.